Presented here are 7 T cell receptor beta chains from one specimen sequenced in a study of blood T cell repertoires in COVID-19. The data were produced by immunoSEQ multiplex PCR, yet TCRdb's version contains in-frame clones alone and is incomplete. The profile shows about 260,000 clones, roughly 88% of them singletons. The sequenced sample was peripheral blood. The receptors derive from an older woman with COVID-19, enrolled during active disease.

The chain has TRBV30 and TRBJ2-3; 11 nucleotides agree with TRBD2. The CDR3 runs 15 residues. The J segment lost 9 bases and the V segment lost 3 bases, leaving 11 bases of the junction unmatched. Germline assignment: CDR1 GTSNPN and CDR2 SVGIG (reference sequence). The DNA of the CDR3 is TGTGCCTGGAGAGGACTAGCGGGCGCTCCTAACACGCAGTATTTT. This gives the protein CAWRGLAGAPNTQYF.

This rearrangement joins TRBV19 to TRBJ2-2; 7 bases fit TRBD2. The CDR3 runs 15 residues. V shed 5 bases and J 7 bases; nucleotides not matched to a gene: 10. From germline, CDR1 is LNHDA and CDR2 SQIVND (reference sequence). The CDR3 DNA reads as TGTGCCAGTAGTCCATCGCGGGGGTCCGACGGGGAGCTGTTTTTT. It is translated as CASSPSRGSDGELFF.

The DNA for the CDR3 is TGTGCCAGTAGGGAGCAGGGGCTAGACATTCAGTACTTC. Protein: CASREQGLDIQYF. This chain joins TRBV19 and TRBJ2-4; tentatively, D is TRBD1 (6 bases). V was trimmed by 6 bases and J by 8 bases, leaving 14 bases between them. The CDR3 is 13 residues long. Germline assignment: CDR1 LNHDA and CDR2 SQIVND (reference sequence).

V is TRBV3-1 (or the pseudogene TRBV3-2) and J is TRBJ2-3, with 9 bases identical to TRBD2. CDR3 length: 15 amino acids. With 4 bases clipped from V and 1 base from J, the junction kept 3 bases outside the gene matches. Germline CDR1 reads LGHDT; CDR2 reads YNNKEL (reference sequence). The chain's CDR3 is CASSRRLAGTDTQYF. The CDR3 DNA follows: TGTGCCAGCAGCCGGCGACTAGCGGGCACAGATACGCAGTATTTT.

The CDR3 here is CAISESTQGYNEQFF. In DNA, the CDR3 is TGTGCCATCAGTGAGTCTACACAGGGGTACAATGAGCAGTTCTTC. This chain joins TRBV10-3 and TRBJ2-1; TRBD1 aligns across 7 bases. CDR1 and CDR2 (germline): ENHRY, SYGVKD. The V gene end was trimmed by 0 bases and the J gene end by 4 bases; junction bases not matched to a gene: 3. The CDR3 sequence is 15 residues long.

The rearrangement joins TRBV18 to TRBJ2-7, with D hard to call. V gave up 3 bases and J gave up 2 bases, with 8 bases separating them. The CDR3 is made up of 13 amino acids. Germline lookup yields CDR1 KGHSH and CDR2 LQKENI. The CDR3 here is CASSPGRTYEQYF. As DNA, the CDR3 is TGTGCCAGCTCACCGGGCAGAACCTACGAGCAGTACTTC.

The chain has TRBV3-1 (or the pseudogene TRBV3-2) and TRBJ1-2, with TRBD1 identical over 7 bases. This CDR3 comprises 14 residues. With V trimmed by 3 bases and J by 1 base, 2 bases remained unmatched. Germline CDR1 reads LGHDT; CDR2 reads YNNKEL (reference sequence). CDR3 sequence reads: CASSQAGGNYGYTF. Here the CDR3 DNA reads TGTGCCAGCAGCCAGGCAGGGGGTAACTATGGCTACACCTTC.